The source of this TCR beta chain is a study of T-cell reconstitution after alpha-beta-depleted transplantation in children. This CDR3 has 17 residues. Germline CDR1 and CDR2: MNHEY and SVGAGI. Trimming took 2 bases from V and 3 from J; bases not matched to a gene: 6. Library preparation (for TCRbeta) was performed with unique molecular identifiers. MiXCR, applied by TCRdb to the PCR reads, yields one record per CDR3 protein. The table has about 480,000 distinct CDR3 sequences, approximately 12% seen once. The J gene is TRBJ2-5, the V gene TRBV6-5; the match to TRBD2 covers 13 bases. This receptor was taken from a human donor who donated a stem cell graft to a child with combined immunodeficiency. The sample here was PBMCs from the stem cell graft donor, taken from the stem cell graft. In nucleotides, the CDR3 is TGTGCCAGCAGTTACCTCACTAGCGGGAGGGCCGAAGAGACCCAGTACTTC. It translates to CASSYLTSGRAEETQYF.